A selection of T cell receptor beta chains follows, all from one sample in a study of cytomegalovirus exposure and HLA in healthy donors. Profiled with immunoSEQ multiplex PCR; TCRdb holds only in-frame clones, not every one. The table lists some 70,000 clones, less than 70% of them singletons, with about 10% in the top ten. Sequenced sample: PBMCs. Receptors were obtained from a woman younger than 45 in good health and CMV-seronegative. The CDR3 runs from the conserved cysteine through the conserved F or W. Each record gives: J gene, V gene, clone size, D gene, CDR3 length, CDR3 protein, CDR3 DNA. D genes are given only for firm matches. Clone size appears in some rows only: once, few, many, or a class for an expanded clone.

TRBJ2-5	TRBV9	NA	TRBD2	16	CASSPRSSPGGETQYF	TGTGCCAGCAGCCCTCGTAGTTCCCCGGGAGGGGAGACCCAGTACTTC
TRBJ1-3	TRBV10-1	NA	NA	13	CATSDSPGNTIYF	TGCGCCACCTCGGACTCGCCTGGAAACACCATATATTTT
TRBJ1-1	TRBV6-5	many	TRBD1	12	CASGQGETEAFF	TGTGCCAGCGGACAGGGGGAAACTGAAGCTTTCTTT
TRBJ1-6	TRBV4-3	few	TRBD1	16	CASSQEGTGNGLPLHF	TGCGCCAGCAGCCAAGAGGGGACAGGCAACGGTTTGCCCCTCCACTTT
TRBJ1-1	TRBV29-1	NA	TRBD1	13	CSVNRGAGTEAFF	TGCAGCGTAAACAGGGGTGCAGGCACTGAAGCTTTCTTT
TRBJ1-1	TRBV7-6	NA	NA	15	CASSLGGRAETEAFF	TGTGCCAGCAGCTTAGGGGGCAGGGCGGAGACTGAAGCTTTCTTT
TRBJ2-5	TRBV11-2	NA	NA	14	CASSLDVRDPRFYF	TGTGCCAGCAGCTTAGATGTCCGGGATCCGAGGTTCTACTTC
TRBJ2-5	TRBV7-2	few	TRBD2	16	CASSPVGTGGPQTQYF	TGTGCCAGCAGTCCAGTGGGAACGGGGGGGCCTCAGACCCAGTACTTC
TRBJ1-6	TRBV10-3	NA	NA	15	CAISESSSYNSPLHF	TGTGCCATCAGTGAGTCGAGTAGCTATAATTCACCCCTCCACTTT
TRBJ1-1	TRBV10-3	few	NA	14	CAIREQGPNTEAFF	TGTGCCATCAGGGAACAGGGACCGAACACTGAAGCTTTCTTT
TRBJ1-5	TRBV30	NA	TRBD1	14	CAWSFGRGYQPQHF	TGTGCCTGGAGTTTTGGCAGGGGGTATCAGCCCCAGCATTTT
TRBJ2-3	TRBV6-4	NA	NA	14	CASSEDSSTDTQYF	TGTGCCAGCAGTGAAGACAGTTCCACAGATACGCAGTATTTT
TRBJ2-3	TRBV6-5	NA	NA	13	CASSYSRLDTQYF	TGTGCCAGCAGTTACTCGCGGCTAGATACGCAGTATTTT
TRBJ1-1	TRBV28	once	TRBD1	13	CASNEQGTTEAFF	TGTGCCAGCAATGAACAGGGGACCACTGAAGCTTTCTTT
TRBJ1-5	TRBV15	once	NA	18	CATSRWARHAYSNQPQHF	TGTGCCACCAGCAGATGGGCCAGGCACGCATATAGCAATCAGCCCCAGCATTTT
TRBJ2-1	TRBV5-1	NA	TRBD2	16	CASSEASGGLYNEQFF	TGCGCCAGCAGCGAGGCGAGCGGGGGCCTATACAATGAGCAGTTCTTC
TRBJ1-5	TRBV6-5	NA	NA	13	CASSQAGVQPQHF	TGTGCCAGCAGTCAAGCAGGGGTCCAGCCCCAGCATTTT
TRBJ1-5	TRBV25-1	once	TRBD1	15	CASLFCRGRDQPQHF	TGTGCCAGCCTCTTCTGCAGGGGGCGCGATCAGCCCCAGCATTTT
TRBJ2-5	TRBV30	NA	NA	14	CAWRDSGGLETQYF	TGTGCCTGGAGAGACTCCGGCGGGTTGGAGACCCAGTACTTC
TRBJ1-1	TRBV7-9	few	NA	14	CASSLKGGNTEAFF	TGTGCCAGCAGCTTAAAGGGAGGGAACACTGAAGCTTTCTTT
TRBJ1-1	TRBV18	NA	NA	14	CASSGTGLNTEAFF	TGTGCCAGCTCAGGTACAGGATTGAACACTGAAGCTTTCTTT
TRBJ1-3	TRBV4-1	few	TRBD1	18	CASSQDRNRGPSGNTIYF	TGCGCCAGCAGCCAAGACCGGAACAGGGGCCCCTCTGGAAACACCATATATTTT
TRBJ2-6	TRBV9	NA	NA	15	CASSVVGAGANVLTF	TGTGCCAGCAGCGTAGTAGGGGCTGGGGCCAACGTCCTGACTTTC
TRBJ1-4	TRBV6-1	NA	TRBD1	16	CASSAIRQGPNEKLFF	TGTGCCAGCAGTGCTATACGACAGGGCCCGAATGAAAAACTGTTTTTT
TRBJ2-1	TRBV27	NA	TRBD2	19	CASSLSFHRGGPSYNEQFF	TGTGCCAGCAGTCTCTCCTTCCATCGCGGGGGGCCGTCCTACAATGAGCAGTTCTTC
TRBJ2-1	TRBV5-1	NA	TRBD2	18	CASSLAGTTSWSYNEQFF	TGCGCCAGCAGCTTGGCGGGTACGACTAGCTGGTCTTACAATGAGCAGTTCTTC
TRBJ2-4	TRBV7-2	NA	TRBD2	18	CASSVVGRGGVAKNIQYF	TGTGCCAGCAGCGTTGTGGGGAGGGGCGGCGTAGCCAAAAACATTCAGTACTTC
TRBJ2-1	TRBV30	NA	TRBD2	15	CAWSRGGGRYNEQFF	TGTGCCTGGAGTCGTGGGGGGGGTAGGTACAATGAGCAGTTCTTC
TRBJ1-1	TRBV7-2	NA	TRBD1	12	CASSRQGIWAFF	TGTGCCAGCAGTCGACAGGGGATATGGGCTTTCTTT
TRBJ2-5	TRBV2	NA	TRBD2	16	CASRKRTSGVVETQYF	TGTGCCAGCAGAAAGAGGACTAGCGGGGTGGTCGAGACCCAGTACTTC
TRBJ2-2	TRBV4-2	NA	TRBD2	21	CASSQARKSPGLAGVAGELFF	TGTGCCAGCAGCCAAGCACGCAAGAGCCCCGGACTAGCGGGGGTTGCCGGGGAGCTGTTTTTT
TRBJ1-6	TRBV9	NA	TRBD1	16	CASSVATGANNSPLHF	TGTGCCAGCAGCGTAGCTACAGGGGCAAATAATTCACCCCTCCACTTT
TRBJ1-4	TRBV7-2	NA	NA	12	CASSGPNEKLFF	TGTGCCAGCTCGGGTCCCAATGAAAAACTGTTTTTT
TRBJ1-5	TRBV28	NA	NA	15	CASSPARGANQPQHF	TGTGCCAGCAGTCCTGCCCGGGGTGCCAATCAGCCCCAGCATTTT
TRBJ1-2	TRBV20-1	once	NA	11	CSSDRIYGYTF	TGCAGTTCAGACAGAATCTATGGCTACACCTTC
TRBJ2-7	TRBV29-1	NA	TRBD1	12	CSVWTGTAEQYF	TGCAGCGTTTGGACAGGGACCGCCGAGCAGTACTTC
TRBJ2-5	TRBV5-6	NA	NA	16	CASSLPGRPSKETQYF	TGTGCCAGCAGCTTGCCTGGCAGGCCGAGCAAAGAGACCCAGTACTTC
TRBJ1-2	TRBV2	NA	NA	15	CASTPQQGRPNYYTF	TGTGCCAGCACCCCACAACAGGGTAGACCGAATTATTACACCTTC
TRBJ1-1	TRBV2	few	NA	13	CASKQGQNTEAFF	TGTGCCAGCAAGCAGGGACAAAACACTGAAGCTTTCTTT
TRBJ2-5	TRBV5-6	NA	TRBD2	15	CASSFISGGQETQYF	TGTGCCAGCAGCTTTATAAGCGGGGGTCAAGAGACCCAGTACTTC
TRBJ2-2	TRBV27	NA	NA	14	CASSLRRDTGELFF	TGTGCCAGCAGTTTACGCAGGGACACCGGGGAGCTGTTTTTT
TRBJ1-4	TRBV27	NA	NA	18	CASSLSNRAGATNEKLFF	TGTGCCAGCAGTTTATCGAACAGGGCAGGGGCAACTAATGAAAAACTGTTTTTT
TRBJ1-2	TRBV5-1	NA	NA	13	CASSLGEGYGYTF	TGCGCCAGCAGCTTGGGGGAGGGCTATGGCTACACCTTC
TRBJ1-2	TRBV30	NA	NA	12	CAWMRGGYGYTF	TGTGCCTGGATGAGGGGGGGCTATGGCTACACCTTC
TRBJ1-4	TRBV5-1	NA	NA	13	CASNTGSNEKLFF	TGCGCCAGCAACACCGGGTCTAATGAAAAACTGTTTTTT
TRBJ1-3	TRBV4-3	NA	TRBD1	14	CASSQDRGSHTIYF	TGCGCCAGCAGCCAAGACAGGGGGTCGCACACCATATATTTT
TRBJ1-5	TRBV5-6	many	TRBD1	13	CASSPGTGRPQHF	TGTGCCAGCAGCCCCGGGACAGGAAGGCCCCAGCATTTT
TRBJ1-2	TRBV2	few	NA	12	CASEAGNYGYTF	TGTGCCAGCGAGGCCGGAAACTATGGCTACACCTTC